These 23 T cell receptor beta chains share one sample of origin, sequenced in a study of T-cell reconstitution after alpha-beta-depleted transplantation in children. The TCRbeta library incorporated unique molecular identifiers. TCRdb redid the calling of the PCR reads with MiXCR, one entry per CDR3 protein. Here the sample spans 700,000 to 850,000 distinct CDR3 sequences, roughly 15% being singletons. The sequences come from PBMCs, mostly from graft donor cells, collected 360 days after TCRalphabeta/CD19-depleted stem cell transplant. Every receptor here comes from a male patient between 10 and 17 years old who had a stem cell transplant for acute lymphoblastic leukemia, so the T cells may come from the graft donor.

This clonotype was counted a few times. CDR3 loop: CASSLEKSAYYEQYF. CDR3 DNA: TGTGCCAGCAGTTTAGAGAAGAGCGCCTACTACGAGCAGTACTTC. The genes are TRBV12-3 or TRBV12-4 and TRBJ2-7; D is undetermined. Trimming took 1 base from V and 3 from J, leaving 13 bases between them. The CDR3 has 15 residues.

This clonotype occurred a few times. This chain uses TRBV20-1 with TRBJ2-7, with D maybe TRBD2 (6 bases). Trimming cost V 3 bases and J 4 bases, with 16 bases left between them. CDR3 size: 14 residues. The V gene's germline CDR1 is DFQATT and CDR2 SNEGSKA (reference sequence). Here the CDR3 reads CSASAISGRYEQYF. The CDR3 DNA is TGCAGTGCTAGTGCTATTAGCGGTCGGTACGAGCAGTACTTC.

CDR3 in DNA: TGTGCCAGCAGCGTTAGGGCCTCTATGGGCACTGAAGCTTTCTTT. It encodes CASSVRASMGTEAFF. V usage is TRBV7-8 and J usage is TRBJ1-1; D gene unclear. Germline V gene data show CDR1 as SGHVS and CDR2 as FQNEAQ. The length of the CDR3 is 15 residues. V lost 5 bases and J lost 4, with 17 bases in between.

J is TRBJ1-1 and V is TRBV5-1; D remains unclear. The germline gives CDR1 SGHRS, CDR2 YFSETQ. Trimming took 0 bases from V and 4 from J, leaving 7 bases between them. This CDR3 spans 13 amino acids. This chain's CDR3 is CASSLDFGTEAFF. The CDR3 nucleotides are TGCGCCAGCAGCTTGGACTTTGGCACTGAAGCTTTCTTT.

V and J are TRBV14 and TRBJ2-7; 12 positions match TRBD2. This CDR3 spans 15 amino acids. The ends lost 2 bases at V and 2 bases at J; junction bases unmatched: 1. In germline, CDR1 is SGHDN, CDR2 FVKESK. CDR3 in DNA: TGTGCCAGCAGCCAAACTAGCGGGAGGCCCTACGAGCAGTACTTC. Amino acid sequence: CASSQTSGRPYEQYF.

Ten or more counts support this clonotype. This chain joins TRBV15 and TRBJ2-7, with D perhaps matching TRBD1 (5 bases). Trimming left V 0 bases short and J 3 bases short, with 9 bases between. Germline V CDR1 and CDR2: LNHNV, YYDKDF (reference sequence). The CDR3 extends over 14 amino acids. In nucleotides, the CDR3 is TGTGCCACCAGCAGAGACCAGGGCGACTACGAGCAGTACTTC. Its translation: CATSRDQGDYEQYF.

The chain has TRBV7-3 and TRBJ2-1, with D hard to call. V lost 5 bases and J 2 bases, leaving 13 bases between the germline ends. The CDR3 spans 15 residues. Germline V CDR1 and CDR2: SGHTA, FQGTGA. This CDR3 reads CASSPLIGPYNEQFF. CDR3 DNA sequence: TGTGCCAGCAGCCCCCTTATCGGGCCCTACAATGAGCAGTTCTTC. Together with reference TRBV7-3 and TRBJ2-1, the CDR3 gives the full variable domain: GAGVSQTPSNKVTEKGKYVELRCDPISGHTALYWYRQSLGQGPEFLIYFQGTGAADDSGLPNDRFFAVRPEGSVSTLKIQRTERGDSAVYLCASSPLIGPYNEQFFGPGTRLTVL.

The rearrangement joins TRBV5-1 to TRBJ2-7; TRBD1 might be the D (6 bases). Germline V gives CDR1 SGHRS, CDR2 YFSETQ. The CDR3 is made up of 14 amino acids. V was clipped by 3 bases and J by 3 bases, with 13 bases between them. This CDR3 is CASSSLLDSYEQYF. CDR3 DNA sequence: TGCGCCAGCAGCTCGCTCCTGGACAGCTACGAGCAGTACTTC.

This chain links TRBV7-9 with TRBJ1-2, with 7 bases that match TRBD1. V lost 5 bases to trimming and J lost 3 bases; unmatched junction nucleotides: 6. In germline, CDR1 is SEHNR, CDR2 FQNEAQ (reference sequence). The CDR3 extends over 14 amino acids. Written as DNA, the CDR3 is TGTGCCAGCAGCCGGAACACAGGGGACTATGGCTACACCTTC. It translates to CASSRNTGDYGYTF.

The rearrangement links TRBV27 to TRBJ2-7, with 8 bases matching TRBD1. This CDR3 spans 15 amino acids. Germline loops: CDR1 MNHEY, CDR2 SMNVEV (reference sequence). Trimming at V came to 4 bases and at J to 3 bases, leaving 8 bases not matched to a gene. The CDR3 DNA reads TGTGCCAGCAGTTCAACCGGGACAGGCAACTACGAGCAGTACTTC. It specifies CASSSTGTGNYEQYF.

V usage is TRBV29-1 and J usage is TRBJ1-2; TRBD1 matches at 8 bases. Looked up from germline, CDR1 is SQVTM and CDR2 is ANQGSEA. The trim removed 6 bases at V and 6 bases at J, leaving 9 bases unmatched. This CDR3 comprises 13 residues. CDR3 in amino acids: CSVLTGGWDGYTF. DNA for the CDR3: TGCAGCGTACTCACAGGGGGTTGGGATGGCTACACCTTC.

In this sample, this clonotype turned up a few times. The chain joins TRBV5-1 to TRBJ1-1, with D possibly matching TRBD1 (5 bases). Germline-derived CDR1 and CDR2 are SGHRS and YFSETQ. CDR3 size: 15 residues. With 4 bases removed from V and 4 bases from J, the gap between germline ends came to 17 bases. The CDR3 spells CASSRIGVQGTEAFF. In DNA form, the CDR3 reads TGCGCCAGCAGCAGAATCGGGGTCCAGGGCACTGAAGCTTTCTTT.

This clonotype was detected ten times or more. V gene TRBV29-1 combines with J gene TRBJ2-6, with 7 bases aligning to TRBD1. The CDR3 has 15 residues. Germline CDR1 and CDR2: SQVTM and ANQGSEA. The V and J ends lost 5 bases and 0 bases, in that order; junction bases with no gene match: 4. CDR3 region: CSVQTGNSGANVLTF. The CDR3 nucleotides are TGCAGCGTTCAGACAGGGAACTCTGGGGCCAACGTCCTGACTTTC.

This chain's CDR3 is CASSGGTSWETQYF. CDR3 nucleotide sequence: TGTGCCAGCAGCGGCGGGACTAGCTGGGAGACCCAGTACTTC. This chain connects TRBV7-9 to TRBJ2-5; 9 nucleotides align to TRBD2. The CDR3 is made up of 14 amino acids. Germline lookup yields CDR1 SEHNR and CDR2 FQNEAQ (reference sequence). The J segment lost 5 bases and the V segment lost 5 bases, leaving 6 bases of the junction unmatched.

This clonotype was recorded at least ten times. The V gene is TRBV20-1, the J gene TRBJ2-3, with 7 bases aligning to TRBD2. The CDR3 is 18 residues long. Germline lookup yields CDR1 DFQATT and CDR2 SNEGSKA (reference sequence). J gave up 1 base and V 5 bases, and 18 bases lay outside the gene matches. CDR3: CSAPHPFRERDGTDTQYF. Written as DNA, the CDR3 is TGCAGTGCTCCTCACCCTTTTCGGGAGCGGGATGGCACAGATACGCAGTATTTT.

The rearrangement links TRBV12-3 or TRBV12-4 to TRBJ1-5; 7 nucleotides line up with TRBD1. The J segment lost 9 bases and the V segment lost 4 bases, leaving 9 bases of the junction unmatched. This CDR3 has 14 residues. CDR3: CASSSGQALSPQHF. In DNA form, the CDR3 reads TGTGCCAGCAGTTCAGGACAGGCCCTTTCGCCCCAGCATTTT.

This clonotype turned up a few times. The J gene is TRBJ2-1, the V gene TRBV7-9, with 9 bases fitting TRBD2. This CDR3 has 16 amino acids. J was trimmed by 0 bases and V by 6 bases; bases with no gene match: 6. Looked up from germline, CDR1 is SEHNR and CDR2 is FQNEAQ (reference sequence). The CDR3 region has the DNA TGTGCCAGCAGAACCCAGCGGGAGGCCTCCTACAATGAGCAGTTCTTC. Amino acids: CASRTQREASYNEQFF.

There are a few counts of this clonotype. The chain employs TRBV2 and TRBJ1-6; no firm D call. Per germline, CDR1 SNHLY and CDR2 FYNNEI. This CDR3 is 12 amino acids long. Trimming left V 9 bases short and J 10 bases short, with 13 bases between. CDR3 bases: TGTGCCAGTCAGAGGGTTGACTCACCCCTCCACTTT. It specifies CASQRVDSPLHF.

This clonotype was seen only a few times. The rearrangement uses TRBV12-3 or TRBV12-4 and TRBJ1-1, with TRBD1 matching over 7 bases. The ends lost 3 bases at V and 5 bases at J; junction bases unmatched: 6. CDR3 length: 14 amino acids. DNA for the CDR3: TGTGCCAGCAGTTTCACGTCAGGGGGTACTGAAGCTTTCTTT. Translation: CASSFTSGGTEAFF.

This chain joins TRBV6-5 and TRBJ2-1; unclear D gene. Germline lookup yields CDR1 MNHEY and CDR2 SVGAGI. Trimming pared 0 bases from V and 3 bases from J, leaving 6 bases between. This CDR3 comprises 14 residues. The CDR3 region has the DNA TGTGCCAGCAGTTACTCGTACAGCTACAATGAGCAGTTCTTC. Protein product: CASSYSYSYNEQFF.

This chain connects TRBV5-1 to TRBJ2-5; 10 bases fit TRBD1. The CDR3 runs to 15 residues. V trimming: 5 bases; J trimming: 5 bases; junction bases outside the gene matches: 9. Germline CDR1 reads SGHRS; CDR2 reads YFSETQ. CDR3 nucleotide sequence: TGCGCCAGCAGGGCGGGACAGGGGAGCGGCGAGACCCAGTACTTC. As protein: CASRAGQGSGETQYF. The variable domain in full, completed from reference TRBV5-1 and TRBJ2-5, reads KAGVTQTPRYLIKTRGQQVTLSCSPISGHRSVSWYQQTPGQGLQFLFEYFSETQRNKGNFPGRFSGRQFSNSRSEMNVSTLELGDSALYLCASRAGQGSGETQYFGPGTRLLVL.

This clonotype was seen a handful of times. Here the CDR3 DNA reads TGTGCCAGCAGCTTGCGTGAGGGCCGCTACGAGCAGTACTTC. As protein: CASSLREGRYEQYF. The J gene is TRBJ2-7, the V gene TRBV5-6, with D perhaps matching TRBD2 (5 bases). V was cut by 1 base and J by 3 bases, with 11 bases left in between. The CDR3 length is 14 residues. Germline V lookup: CDR1 SGHDT, CDR2 YYEEEE.

This clonotype was counted only a few times. The chain combines TRBV2 with TRBJ2-7; D is perhaps TRBD1 (6 bases). CDR1 SNHLY and CDR2 FYNNEI come from the germline V gene. The CDR3 is made up of 14 amino acids. The germline V and J ends were trimmed by 1 base and 2 bases, with 9 bases remaining between them. DNA for the CDR3: TGTGCCAGCAGTGAAGTGTGGACAGCCTACGAGCAGTACTTC. Encoded protein: CASSEVWTAYEQYF.